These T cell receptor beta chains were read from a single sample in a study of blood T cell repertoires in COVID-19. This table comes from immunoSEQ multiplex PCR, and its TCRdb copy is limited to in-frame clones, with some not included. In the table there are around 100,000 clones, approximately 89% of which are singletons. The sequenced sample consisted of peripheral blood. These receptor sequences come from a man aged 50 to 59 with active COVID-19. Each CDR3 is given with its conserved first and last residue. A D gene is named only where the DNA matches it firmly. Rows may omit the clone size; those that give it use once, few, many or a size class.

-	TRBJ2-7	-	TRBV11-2	CASSLIEQGIYEQYF	TGTGCCAGCAGCTTAATAGAACAGGGTATCTACGAGCAGTACTTC
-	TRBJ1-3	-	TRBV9	CASSGGGAAGNTIYF	TGTGCCAGCAGCGGTGGGGGGGCGGCTGGAAACACCATATATTTT
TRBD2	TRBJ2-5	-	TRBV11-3	CASSPTSGGPQYF	TGTGCCAGCAGCCCGACTAGCGGGGGCCCTCAATACTTC
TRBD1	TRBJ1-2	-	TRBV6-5	CASRSGTALYGYTF	TGTGCCAGCAGATCAGGGACAGCGCTTTATGGCTACACCTTC
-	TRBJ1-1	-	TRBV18	CASSPRQGGNTEAFF	TGTGCCAGCTCACCTCGCCAGGGCGGAAACACTGAAGCTTTCTTT
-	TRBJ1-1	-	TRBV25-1	CASREGLVNTEAFF	TGTGCCAGCAGGGAGGGCTTAGTGAACACTGAAGCTTTCTTT
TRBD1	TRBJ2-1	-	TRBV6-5	CASSRQGNEQFF	TGTGCCAGCAGTCGACAGGGCAATGAGCAGTTCTTC
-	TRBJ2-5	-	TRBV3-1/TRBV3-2	CASSQSESETQYF	TGTGCCAGCAGCCAAAGTGAGTCGGAGACCCAGTACTTC
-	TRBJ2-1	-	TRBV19	CASSIGRDIAYNEQFF	TGTGCCAGTAGTATCGGCCGGGACATCGCCTACAATGAGCAGTTCTTC
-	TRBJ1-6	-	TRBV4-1	CASSPGPSSPLHF	TGCGCCAGCAGCCCGGGCCCTAGCTCACCCCTCCACTTT
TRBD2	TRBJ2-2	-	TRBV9	CASSVGTSGSTGELFF	TGTGCCAGCAGCGTAGGGACTAGCGGGAGCACCGGGGAGCTGTTTTTT
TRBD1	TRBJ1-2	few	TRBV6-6	CASSIRQGADGYTF	TGTGCCAGCAGTATAAGACAGGGGGCGGATGGCTACACCTTC
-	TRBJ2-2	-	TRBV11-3	CASSLGFGEFGELFF	TGTGCCAGCAGCTTAGGTTTCGGAGAGTTCGGGGAGCTGTTTTTT
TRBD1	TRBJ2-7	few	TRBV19	CASSLTGVSNEQYF	TGTGCCAGTAGCCTGACAGGGGTGAGTAACGAGCAGTACTTC
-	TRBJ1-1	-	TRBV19	CASMLGGPRTEAFF	TGTGCCAGTATGTTGGGGGGGCCGCGGACTGAAGCTTTCTTT
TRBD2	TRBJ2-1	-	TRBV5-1	CASSLAGGGSSYNEQFF	TGCGCCAGCAGCTTGGCGGGTGGCGGGAGCTCCTACAATGAGCAGTTCTTC
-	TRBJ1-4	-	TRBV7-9	CASSLAGSNEKLFF	TGTGCCAGCAGCCTCGCGGGGTCTAATGAAAAACTGTTTTTT
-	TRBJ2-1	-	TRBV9	CASSSVVGSEQFF	TGTGCCAGCAGCTCAGTCGTGGGGAGTGAGCAGTTCTTC
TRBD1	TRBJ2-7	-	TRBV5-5	CASSGQGLSPYEQYF	TGTGCCAGCAGCGGACAGGGGCTGAGTCCCTACGAGCAGTACTTC
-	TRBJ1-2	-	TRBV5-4	CASSLDSLSGYTF	TGTGCCAGCAGCTTGGACAGCCTATCGGGCTACACCTTC
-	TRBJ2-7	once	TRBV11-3	CASSLGATSSYEQYF	TGTGCCAGCAGCTTAGGAGCTACTAGCTCCTACGAGCAGTACTTC
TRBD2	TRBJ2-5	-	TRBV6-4	CASSLEAGVQETQYF	TGTGCCAGCAGTCTAGAAGCGGGAGTGCAAGAGACCCAGTACTTC
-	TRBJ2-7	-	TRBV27	CASSLNRQAPYEQYF	TGTGCCAGCAGCCTAAATAGACAGGCCCCCTACGAGCAGTACTTC
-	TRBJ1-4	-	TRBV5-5	CASSLATTNEKLFF	TGTGCCAGCAGCTTGGCTACAACTAATGAAAAACTGTTTTTT
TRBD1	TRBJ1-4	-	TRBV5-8	CASSPLRGQVNEKLFF	TGTGCCAGCAGCCCCTTGAGGGGGCAAGTGAATGAAAAACTGTTTTTT
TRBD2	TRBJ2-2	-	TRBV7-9	CASSRSGRTNTGELFF	TGTGCCAGCAGCCGTAGCGGGAGGACGAACACCGGGGAGCTGTTTTTT
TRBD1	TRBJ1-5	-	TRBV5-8	CASNEDRGGEQPQHF	TGTGCCAGCAACGAAGACAGGGGCGGGGAACAGCCCCAGCATTTT
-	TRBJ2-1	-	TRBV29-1	CSATAANWQFF	TGCAGCGCCACGGCGGCTAACTGGCAGTTCTTC
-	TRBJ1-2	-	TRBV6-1	CASSGGGFHESYGYTF	TGTGCCAGCAGTGGGGGGGGCTTCCATGAATCCTATGGCTACACCTTC
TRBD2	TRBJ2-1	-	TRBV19	CASSIGLGTSVKNEQFF	TGTGCCAGTAGTATAGGACTCGGGACTAGCGTGAAGAATGAGCAGTTCTTC
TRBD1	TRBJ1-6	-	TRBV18	CASSLLPGQVNSPLHF	TGTGCCAGCTCACTTCTTCCGGGACAGGTCAATTCACCCCTCCACTTT
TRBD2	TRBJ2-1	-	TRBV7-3	CASSSRLAGIGNEQFF	TGTGCCAGCAGCTCGAGACTAGCGGGGATCGGGAATGAGCAGTTCTTC
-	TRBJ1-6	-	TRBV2	CASSEITDNSPLHF	TGTGCCAGCAGTGAAATTACAGATAATTCACCCCTCCACTTT